This T cell receptor beta chain was recovered during a study of early T cells in non-severe SARS-CoV-2 infection. This clonotype was picked up a small number of times. Individual cDNA molecules carried attached unique molecular identifiers. TCRdb passed the 5' RACE reads through MiXCR, listing each CDR3 protein once. The table includes about 21,000 distinct CDR3 sequences, around 4% detected once. Trimming shortened V by 3 bases and J by 7 bases, and 6 bases separated the two germline ends. Germline V gene sequence: CDR1 MRHNA, CDR2 SNTAGT. The CDR3 totals 11 residues. V gene TRBV6-4 combines with J gene TRBJ1-2; D gene unclear. The receptor's source is an adult who was a healthcare worker with PCR-confirmed SARS-CoV-2 infection or an uninfected control (not recorded which). Sequenced input: whole blood. The CDR3 is CASSEGFGYTF. The CDR3 nucleotides read TGTGCCAGCAGTGAGGGATTTGGCTACACCTTC.